The clone carrying this T cell receptor beta chain was observed a handful of times. Its antigen is as yet unknown. The data originate from a study of blood T cells in healthy people across ages. Individuals who donated were healthy Caucasians from Russia aged roughly 6 to 90. Staff drew around 10 milliliters of peripheral blood from each donor. The use of a sample-barcoded 5' primer and a J-beta primer mix characterized a second PCR of 7 to 11 cycles. Each cDNA molecule, via a template-switch adaptor with 12 random nucleotides, was tagged. TCRdb passed the 5' RACE reads through MiXCR, listing each CDR3 protein once. The sample includes more than 1.4 million distinct CDR3 sequences, 42% seen only once; the top ten take 7% to 9.5%. This CDR3 region has 14 residues. Germline assignment: CDR1 SGHAT and CDR2 FQNNGV. Findings and caveats of the study: Aged donors had fewer naive CD4+ cells and lower diversity than long-lived donors.

Sequenced material: blood. This rearrangement joins TRBV11-2 to TRBJ2-5; D call uncertain. The DNA end favors TRBJ2-7, so the J call may be wrong. The TCR originated in a young woman in good health. The CDR3 DNA reads as TGTGCCAGCAGCCGACTTGTGGACGTCCACGAGCAGTACTTC. Translation gives CASSRLVDVHEQYF.